This is a list of T cell receptor beta chains from one sample in a study of cytomegalovirus exposure and HLA in healthy donors. Some clones are missing from TCRdb's copy, which holds only in-frame ones; the method was immunoSEQ multiplex PCR. The sample holds 140,000 to 150,000 clones, about two thirds seen once. Sequences were obtained from PBMCs. All receptors derive from a man aged 60-69 years in good health and CMV-seronegative. The CDR3 runs from the conserved cysteine through the conserved F or W. The order of the fields is D gene, clone size, V gene, J gene, CDR3 protein, CDR3 DNA. A D gene is named only where the DNA matches it firmly. The size of a clone is reported for some rows only, either as once, few or many, or as a class for expanded clones.

.	once	TRBV29-1	TRBJ2-7	CSVETFYEQYF	TGCAGCGTTGAGACTTTCTACGAGCAGTACTTC
TRBD2	.	TRBV27	TRBJ2-7	CASSLSGTSYYEQYF	TGTGCCAGCAGTTTATCGGGGACTAGCTACTACGAGCAGTACTTC
.	few	TRBV5-1	TRBJ2-3	CASRQGTGTDTQYF	TGCGCCAGCAGACAGGGAACGGGGACAGATACGCAGTATTTT
TRBD1	.	TRBV5-1	TRBJ2-5	CASSGGTGRETQYF	TGCGCCAGCAGCGGGGGGACAGGGCGAGAGACCCAGTACTTC
TRBD2	.	TRBV13	TRBJ2-4	CASSFLADLAKNIQYF	TGTGCCAGCAGCTTCCTAGCGGACCTAGCCAAAAACATTCAGTACTTC
.	.	TRBV5-1	TRBJ1-1	CASSLATSNTEAFF	TGCGCCAGCAGCTTGGCCACATCGAACACTGAAGCTTTCTTT
.	.	TRBV30	TRBJ2-5	CACSYGGAKTQYF	TGTGCCTGTTCCTATGGGGGCGCGAAGACCCAGTACTTC
TRBD1	.	TRBV6-6	TRBJ2-2	CASSPHGQGSTGELFF	TGTGCCAGCAGTCCCCATGGACAGGGGAGCACCGGGGAGCTGTTTTTT
TRBD2	few	TRBV7-3	TRBJ2-3	CASSLASGPTDTQYF	TGTGCCAGCAGCTTGGCTAGCGGGCCCACAGATACGCAGTATTTT
.	.	TRBV27	TRBJ1-2	CASSSGVTYTF	TGTGCCAGCAGTTCAGGGGTAACGTACACCTTC
TRBD1	.	TRBV27	TRBJ2-7	CASITGVSKVRDPYEQYF	TGTGCCAGCATTACAGGGGTATCGAAGGTTCGGGATCCCTACGAGCAGTACTTC
TRBD1	.	TRBV5-1	TRBJ1-2	CASSLPGTAYGYTF	TGCGCCAGCAGCTTGCCCGGGACAGCATATGGCTACACCTTC
.	.	TRBV19	TRBJ1-5	CASTYAGTEPQHF	TGTGCCAGTACTTACGCCGGTACTGAGCCCCAGCATTTT
.	.	TRBV18	TRBJ1-5	CASSPLHYSNQPQHF	TGTGCCAGCTCACCACTACACTATAGCAATCAGCCCCAGCATTTT
.	.	TRBV19	TRBJ2-2	CASSIERGTGELFF	TGTGCCAGTAGTATCGAAAGAGGCACCGGGGAGCTGTTTTTT
TRBD2	.	TRBV9	TRBJ2-2	CASSLGLAGGPVGELFF	TGTGCCAGCAGCCTGGGACTAGCGGGAGGGCCGGTCGGGGAGCTGTTTTTT
.	.	TRBV6-5	TRBJ1-1	CASSYSGGRSSTEAFF	TGTGCCAGCAGTTACTCGGGGGGGAGGAGCTCCACTGAAGCTTTCTTT
.	.	TRBV5-1	TRBJ1-2	CASSLASQGGGYTF	TGCGCCAGCAGCTTGGCGAGTCAGGGTGGTGGCTACACCTTC
.	.	TRBV7-9	TRBJ2-1	CASSGGTPGDEQFF	TGTGCCAGCAGCGGCGGGACCCCCGGCGATGAGCAGTTCTTC